The 16 T cell receptor beta chains below were found in one sample sequenced in a study of Ad26.COV2.S vaccination and SARS-CoV-2 variants. The protocol was immunoSEQ multiplex PCR, while the TCRdb copy is restricted to in-frame clones and leaves out a portion. The profile covers about 350,000 clones, with about 88% appearing a single time and approximately 5.9% taken by the ten largest. Treatment in this sample: about 20 received Ad26.COV2.S at low or high dose, single or two shots; several received placebo; per-sample allocation not given. Each sample was drawn 63 days after the first injection (of vaccine or placebo). Here the sequenced sample was peripheral blood, taken in a trial of Ad26.COV2.S vaccine versus placebo. These receptors came from a person between 18 and 59 years old who received the Ad26.COV2.S COVID-19 vaccine or a placebo.

The V gene is TRBV5-4, the J gene TRBJ2-5; TRBD2 agrees at 7 bases. There are 14 residues in the CDR3. The V and J ends lost 4 bases and 3 bases, in that order; junction bases with no gene match: 6. The germline V gene has CDR1 SGHNT and CDR2 YYREEE (reference sequence). The CDR3 nucleotides are TGTGCCAGCAGCCTATCGGGGAGGGAAGAGACCCAGTACTTC. This gives the protein CASSLSGREETQYF.

The chain links TRBV3-1 (or the pseudogene TRBV3-2) to TRBJ2-1, with TRBD2 matching over 8 bases. The CDR3 contains 13 residues. With V trimmed by 8 bases and J by 5 bases, 5 bases remained unmatched. Germline V gene lookup returns CDR1 LGHDT and CDR2 YNNKEL (reference sequence). This CDR3 is CASPIAGHNEQFF. The CDR3 DNA reads TGTGCCAGCCCTATAGCGGGGCACAATGAGCAGTTCTTC.

This chain joins TRBV7-3 and TRBJ2-5; 10 bases are a match to TRBD2. The CDR3 length is 14 residues. The germline V gene has CDR1 SGHTA and CDR2 FQGTGA. J lost 1 base, V lost 5 bases, and 1 base had no gene match. This CDR3 is CASSRTSGQETQYF. For the CDR3, the DNA is TGTGCCAGCAGCCGGACTAGCGGCCAAGAGACCCAGTACTTC.

The rearrangement links TRBV6-5 to TRBJ2-5; D gene ambiguous. The V end lost 0 bases, the J end lost 1 base, and 6 bases lay between the germline ends. Germline V CDR1 and CDR2: MNHEY, SVGAGI. There are 14 residues in the CDR3. This chain's CDR3 is CASSYSRVQETQYF. The CDR3 DNA reads TGTGCCAGCAGTTACTCAAGGGTCCAAGAGACCCAGTACTTC.

The rearrangement joins TRBV7-9 to TRBJ2-7, with TRBD1 identical over 8 bases. CDR3 length: 16 amino acids. V lost 4 bases and J lost 2; bases outside the gene matches: 10. Germline V gene data show CDR1 as SEHNR and CDR2 as FQNEAQ (reference sequence). DNA of the CDR3: TGTGCCAGCAGCTCAGATTACAGGGGGACAACCTACGAGCAGTACTTC. Its translation is CASSSDYRGTTYEQYF.

The chain carries TRBV30 and TRBJ2-2; D call uncertain. The CDR3 totals 11 residues. Germline lookup yields CDR1 GTSNPN and CDR2 SVGIG (reference sequence). V gave up 4 bases and J gave up 6 bases, with 6 bases separating them. Here the CDR3 DNA reads TGTGCCTGGACAAATCCCGGGGAGCTGTTTTTT. Protein sequence: CAWTNPGELFF.

The V call is TRBV10-3, the J call TRBJ1-1; TRBD1 might be the D (5 bases). There are 14 residues in the CDR3. CDR1 and CDR2 from the germline V gene are ENHRY and SYGVKD. V lost 10 bases, J lost 0 bases, and 15 bases lay in between. The CDR3 region has the DNA TGTGCCACGGGGGACGGATTAATGAACACTGAAGCTTTCTTT. Protein sequence: CATGDGLMNTEAFF.

This clone occurred a few times. The V gene is TRBV11-3, the J gene TRBJ2-7; D remains unclear. CDR3 length equals 13 residues. The V gene lost 2 bases and the J gene lost 5 bases, with 10 bases spanning the gap. The germline V gene has CDR1 SGHNT and CDR2 YENEEA. CDR3 residues: CASSLSRTDEQYF. CDR3 DNA: TGTGCCAGCAGCTTATCTAGAACGGACGAGCAGTACTTC.

The J gene is TRBJ1-5, the V gene TRBV7-9; D is unresolved. The CDR3 is made up of 15 amino acids. CDR1 is SEHNR, CDR2 FQNEAQ, per germline (reference sequence). The ends were cut back, 5 bases at V and 5 bases at J, with 16 bases in the middle. DNA of the CDR3: TGTGCCAGCAGCCTTAACAGCCGAGAGGATCAGCCCCAGCATTTT. This encodes CASSLNSREDQPQHF.

The chain is built from TRBV7-2 and TRBJ2-1; D might be TRBD2 (6 bases). This CDR3 contains 14 residues. In germline, CDR1 is SGHTA, CDR2 FQGNSA. The V gene lost 3 bases and the J gene lost 8 bases, with 14 bases spanning the gap. In nucleotides, the CDR3 is TGTGCCAGCAGCTTGCTAGCGCTTAGGGATGAGCAGTTCTTC. It codes for CASSLLALRDEQFF.

J is TRBJ2-3 and V is TRBV15; D may be TRBD1 (6 bases). CDR1 is LNHNV and CDR2 is YYDKDF in the germline V gene (reference sequence). CDR3 size: 14 residues. The V and J ends lost 1 base and 5 bases respectively, with 10 bases between them. The CDR3 nucleotides are TGTGCCACCAGCAGAGCAGGGGCCGAAGATACGCAGTATTTT. It encodes CATSRAGAEDTQYF.

The gene calls are TRBV19 and TRBJ2-1, with 12 positions matching TRBD2. Unmatched junction bases numbered 9, after V lost 5 bases and J lost 7 bases. The CDR3 loop spans 16 amino acids. Germline V gene sequence: CDR1 LNHDA, CDR2 SQIVND (reference sequence). The CDR3 is CASSLRLAGVSNEQFF. The CDR3 nucleotides read TGTGCCAGTAGTCTTCGACTAGCGGGAGTGTCTAATGAGCAGTTCTTC.

The genes are TRBV7-8 and TRBJ1-2, with 9 bases matching TRBD1. This CDR3 has 14 residues. Germline V gene data show CDR1 as SGHVS and CDR2 as FQNEAQ. The trim removed 5 bases at V and 8 bases at J, leaving 9 bases unmatched. Here the CDR3 reads CASSPGTGRGGYTF. In nucleotides, the CDR3 is TGTGCCAGCAGCCCTGGGACAGGGAGGGGCGGCTACACCTTC.

The chain carries TRBV6-1 and TRBJ1-5; D is unclear. The CDR3 loop spans 15 amino acids. Germline V gene data show CDR1 as MNHNS and CDR2 as SASEGT. Trimming shortened V by 1 base and J by 3 bases, and 10 bases separated the two germline ends. The DNA for the CDR3 is TGTGCCAGCAGTGAAGAGGCTGAGCTCAATCAGCCCCAGCATTTT. Amino acid sequence: CASSEEAELNQPQHF.

As concerns this clone: Other DNA sequences from this sample encode an identical CDR3 as well. The chain is built from TRBV5-1 and TRBJ2-3; 8 bases align to TRBD1. Germline loops: CDR1 SGHRS, CDR2 YFSETQ. V gave up 4 bases and J gave up 6 bases; unmatched junction bases: 7. The CDR3 totals 14 residues. The CDR3 DNA reads as TGCGCCAGCAGCCCCGGACAGGGTTGGGATACGCAGTATTTT. This sequence encodes CASSPGQGWDTQYF.

The CDR3 here is CASSFRGELETQYF. In nucleotides, the CDR3 is TGCGCCAGCAGCTTCAGGGGCGAACTGGAGACCCAGTACTTC. V gene TRBV5-1 combines with J gene TRBJ2-5; perhaps TRBD1 as D (6 bases). This CDR3 is 14 amino acids long. Trimming took 2 bases from V and 5 from J, leaving 13 bases between them. CDR1 is SGHRS and CDR2 is YFSETQ in the germline V gene.